A single sample gave rise to the 24 T cell receptor beta chains below, sequenced in a study of Ad26.COV2.S vaccination and SARS-CoV-2 variants. Treatment meaning: roughly 20 received Ad26.COV2.S at low or high dose, single or two shots; a few received placebo; per-sample allocation not given. Samples were taken on day 63 after the first vaccine or placebo injection. This table comes from immunoSEQ multiplex PCR, and its TCRdb copy is limited to in-frame clones, with some not included. The profile shows approximately 300,000 clones, around four fifths of them singletons. Sequences were derived from peripheral blood, sampled in a trial of Ad26.COV2.S vaccine versus placebo. The receptors stem from a person between 18 and 60 years old who received the Ad26.COV2.S COVID-19 vaccine or a placebo.

In this sample, this clone turned up many times. The rearrangement uses TRBV18 and TRBJ1-3, with D possibly matching TRBD1 (5 bases). Per the germline V gene, CDR1 is KGHSH and CDR2 is LQKENI. The V end was cut by 0 bases, the J end by 13 bases, with 22 bases between. The CDR3 runs to 16 residues. CDR3 DNA sequence: TGTGCCAGCTCACCACCTTCCCGGATGGACACCTTAAGGATATATTTT. Translating it yields CASSPPSRMDTLRIYF. Combining the CDR3 with reference TRBV18 and TRBJ1-3 gives the whole variable domain NAGVMQNPRHLVRRRGQEARLRCSPMKGHSHVYWYRQLPEEGLKFMVYLQKENIIDESGMPKERFSAEFPKEGPSILRIQQVVRGDSAAYFCASSPPSRMDTLRIYFGEGSWLTVV.

The chain couples TRBV28 to TRBJ2-1, with 7 bases that match TRBD2. Germline CDR1 reads MDHEN; CDR2 reads SYDVKM. The CDR3 length is 16 residues. V was clipped by 5 bases and J by 2 bases; unmatched bases: 9. The CDR3 DNA sequence: TGTGCCAGCAGTCCCTCTGGGCGGGGGACCTACAATGAGCAGTTCTTC. This codes for CASSPSGRGTYNEQFF.

This sequence joins TRBV9 and TRBJ2-3, with 13 positions matching TRBD2. With 0 bases clipped from V and 2 bases from J, the junction kept 3 bases outside the gene matches. Germline lookup yields CDR1 SGDLS and CDR2 YYNGEE. The CDR3 runs 17 residues. Here the CDR3 DNA reads TGTGCCAGCAGCGTAGGACTAGCGGGGGGACTCACAGATACGCAGTATTTT. Protein sequence: CASSVGLAGGLTDTQYF.

This rearrangement joins TRBV9 to TRBJ1-2; D uncertain. Trimming took 6 bases from V and 8 from J, leaving 20 bases between them. CDR1 and CDR2 from the germline V gene are SGDLS and YYNGEE. The CDR3 is 14 amino acids. As DNA, the CDR3 is TGTGCCAGCAACCACGACCGAGGCGTTGTGGGCTACACCTTC. Translated: CASNHDRGVVGYTF.

The rearrangement joins TRBV7-9 to TRBJ2-2; TRBD1 agrees at 7 bases. The CDR3 spans 15 residues. The germline CDR1 and CDR2 sequences are SEHNR and FQNEAQ (reference sequence). V was pared by 5 bases and J by 4 bases, with 7 bases of the junction left unmatched. CDR3 nucleotide sequence: TGTGCCAGCAGCGCGACAGGGCTGAGCACCGGGGAGCTGTTTTTT. The encoded protein is CASSATGLSTGELFF.

CDR3 nucleotide sequence: TGTGTCAGAAGCCTCCTGGGCGTAGGCTACACCTTC. It translates to CVRSLLGVGYTF. The chain couples TRBV7-5 to TRBJ1-2; the table's D call of TRBD1 was not tested on the DNA. TRBV7-5 is noted as a pseudogene. This CDR3 spans 12 amino acids.

CDR3 sequence: CASSVIGDRGHYGYTF. CDR3 coding DNA: TGTGCCAGCAGCGTCATTGGGGACAGGGGTCACTATGGCTACACCTTC. The chain recombines TRBV2 with TRBJ1-2; 10 bases fit TRBD1. Germline values: CDR1 SNHLY, CDR2 FYNNEI. CDR3 length: 16 amino acids. Losses at the gene ends were 6 bases for V and 3 bases for J; bases not matched to a gene: 10.

V is TRBV30 and J is TRBJ2-2; TRBD1 matches at 7 bases. The CDR3 is 14 amino acids. Germline lookup yields CDR1 GTSNPN and CDR2 SVGIG (reference sequence). With V trimmed by 4 bases and J by 7 bases, 9 bases remained unmatched. The CDR3 spells CAWTETGTVGELFF. CDR3 DNA sequence: TGTGCCTGGACGGAGACAGGGACAGTCGGGGAGCTGTTTTTT. Combining the CDR3 with reference TRBV30 and TRBJ2-2 gives the whole variable domain SQTIHQWPATLVQPVGSPLSLECTVEGTSNPNLYWYRQAAGRGLQLLFYSVGIGQISSEVPQNLSASRPQDRQFILSSKKLLLSDSGFYLCAWTETGTVGELFFGEGSRLTVL.

The rearrangement links TRBV19 to TRBJ1-5; D might be TRBD1 (5 bases). Germline V gene sequence: CDR1 LNHDA, CDR2 SQIVND (reference sequence). The CDR3 is made up of 14 amino acids. V shed 7 bases and J shed 3 bases, with 13 bases lying between them. CDR3 sequence: CASNRKGSNQPQHF. CDR3 nucleotide sequence: TGTGCCAGTAACCGGAAGGGGTCCAATCAGCCCCAGCATTTT.

This clone has just a few counts. The chain carries TRBV3-1 (or the pseudogene TRBV3-2) and TRBJ1-2; D ambiguous. V was shortened by 4 bases and J by 9 bases, with 18 bases between the two germline ends. Germline CDR1 and CDR2: LGHDT and YNNKEL (reference sequence). The CDR3 sequence is 14 residues long. CDR3 nucleotides: TGTGCCAGCAGCCCTTCAAGGGCAGGCGGCAGCTACACCTTC. Protein product: CASSPSRAGGSYTF.

This chain joins TRBV27 and TRBJ2-2; D is possibly TRBD2 (7 bases). Germline-derived CDR1 and CDR2 are MNHEY and SMNVEV (reference sequence). Trimming took 3 bases from V and 1 from J, leaving 12 bases between them. The CDR3 has 16 amino acids. This CDR3 is CASSFGGGQNTGELFF. For the CDR3, the DNA is TGTGCCAGCAGTTTTGGCGGGGGCCAGAACACCGGGGAGCTGTTTTTT.

The chain carries TRBV5-1 and TRBJ2-1, with D hard to call. In germline, CDR1 is SGHRS, CDR2 YFSETQ. With 0 bases removed from V and 3 bases from J, the gap between germline ends came to 4 bases. The CDR3 consists of 13 residues. This CDR3 is CASSLGDYNEQFF. DNA for the CDR3: TGCGCCAGCAGCTTGGGGGACTACAATGAGCAGTTCTTC.

The chain is built from TRBV5-6 and TRBJ1-2; a weak D match, TRBD1 (6 bases). V dropped 2 bases and J dropped 7 bases, with 18 bases sitting between them. CDR3 size: 15 residues. The V gene's germline CDR1 is SGHDT and CDR2 YYEEEE. The CDR3 loop is CASSLYFQGKGGYTF. The CDR3 coding sequence is TGTGCCAGCAGCTTATATTTCCAGGGGAAAGGTGGCTACACCTTC.

Note on this clone: The same CDR3 arises from other DNA sequences in this sample as well. V gene TRBV15 combines with J gene TRBJ1-1, with D uncertain. Germline loops: CDR1 LNHNV, CDR2 YYDKDF (reference sequence). CDR3 length: 14 residues. V shed 0 bases and J shed 1 base, with 6 bases lying between them. CDR3 sequence (DNA): TGTGCCACCAGCAGAGATCGGGCGAACACTGAAGCTTTCTTT. Amino acid sequence: CATSRDRANTEAFF.

This clone showed up just a few times. This rearrangement joins TRBV10-3 to TRBJ2-2; D is possibly TRBD1 (5 bases). This CDR3 region has 16 residues. The V gene's germline CDR1 is ENHRY and CDR2 SYGVKD. With 0 bases removed from V and 5 bases from J, the gap between germline ends came to 13 bases. Written as DNA, the CDR3 is TGTGCCATCAGTGAGTCAGGAGACAGCACGACCGGGGAGCTGTTTTTT. It specifies CAISESGDSTTGELFF.

CDR3 nucleotide sequence: TGTGCCAGCAGTCGTGGGGCCAACGTCCTGACTTTC. This codes for CASSRGANVLTF. The V and J genes are TRBV12-3 or TRBV12-4 and TRBJ2-6; unclear D gene. The ends were cut back, 5 bases at V and 3 bases at J, with 2 bases in the middle. The CDR3 consists of 12 residues.

The chain couples TRBV7-3 to TRBJ2-3; D may be TRBD2 (7 bases). V lost 0 bases to trimming and J lost 4 bases, with 8 bases between them. Germline-derived CDR1 and CDR2 are SGHTA and FQGTGA. The CDR3 sequence is 14 residues long. CDR3 DNA sequence: TGTGCCAGCAGCTTAACGGGGGGGCCAGATACGCAGTATTTT. Its protein product is CASSLTGGPDTQYF.

J is TRBJ1-6 and V is TRBV28, with D hard to call. The CDR3 loop spans 16 amino acids. Germline CDR1 is MDHEN and CDR2 is SYDVKM. V lost 7 bases and J 0 bases, leaving 13 bases between the germline ends. The CDR3 is CASTSARSSYNSPLHF. The CDR3 nucleotides are TGTGCCAGCACCTCGGCCCGAAGCTCCTATAATTCACCCCTCCACTTT. The whole variable domain, filled in from reference TRBV28 and TRBJ1-6, reads DVKVTQSSRYLVKRTGEKVFLECVQDMDHENMFWYRQDPGLGLRLIYFSYDVKMKEKGDIPEGYSVSREKKERFSLILESASTNQTSMYLCASTSARSSYNSPLHFGNGTRLTVT.

This clone was counted at least ten times. This rearrangement joins TRBV19 to TRBJ1-3; TRBD1 might be the D (5 bases). The germline V gene encodes CDR1 LNHDA and CDR2 SQIVND (reference sequence). V shed 6 bases and J shed 2 bases, with 8 bases lying between them. The CDR3 spans 13 residues. DNA for the CDR3: TGTGCCAGTAGCCTACAGGCTGGAAACACCATATATTTT. It specifies CASSLQAGNTIYF.

The V gene is TRBV3-1 (or the pseudogene TRBV3-2), the J gene TRBJ1-1; 7 bases map to TRBD1. CDR1 LGHDT and CDR2 YNNKEL come from the germline V gene (reference sequence). The V and J ends lost 2 bases and 6 bases, in that order; junction bases with no gene match: 6. This CDR3 has 14 residues. CDR3 sequence: CASSQYDRDSEAFF. The CDR3 bases are TGTGCCAGCAGCCAATATGACAGGGACTCTGAAGCTTTCTTT.

This clone occurred once. V is TRBV5-4 and J is TRBJ2-1; D may match TRBD1 or TRBD2 (6 bases each). The germline gives CDR1 SGHNT, CDR2 YYREEE (reference sequence). The CDR3 sequence is 17 residues long. Between the trimmed V and J ends, which lost 0 bases and 0 bases, there was a span of 13 bases. Here the CDR3 DNA reads TGTGCCAGCAGCTTGGGATTAGGGGGGAGCTCCTACAATGAGCAGTTCTTC. Protein product: CASSLGLGGSSYNEQFF.

The rearrangement links TRBV16 to TRBJ1-1; D is undetermined. CDR3 size: 14 residues. V lost 0 bases and J lost 8, with 13 bases in between. Germline values: CDR1 KGHSY, CDR2 FQNENV. In DNA form, the CDR3 reads TGTGCCAGCAGCCAATCAAGTCCGGGCGAGGAAGCTTTCTTT. Protein product: CASSQSSPGEEAFF.

In the case of this clone: Other DNA sequences in the same sample also yield this CDR3. The rearrangement joins TRBV5-1 to TRBJ1-1; 12 nucleotides line up with TRBD1. J lost 5 bases, V lost 4 bases, and 9 bases had no gene match. Per the germline V gene, CDR1 is SGHRS and CDR2 is YFSETQ. The CDR3 length is 16 residues. CDR3 amino acids: CASSPGTGGAGTEAFF. The CDR3 DNA reads TGCGCCAGCAGCCCGGGGACAGGGGGCGCGGGAACTGAAGCTTTCTTT.

This clone was picked up one time. The rearrangement links TRBV5-5 to TRBJ1-4; D is unclear. Germline V gene data show CDR1 as SGHKS and CDR2 as YYEKEE (reference sequence). The CDR3 has 15 residues. V was pared by 2 bases and J by 0 bases, with 8 bases between. The CDR3 loop reads CASSFDPATNEKLFF. DNA of the CDR3: TGTGCCAGCAGCTTCGATCCAGCAACTAATGAAAAACTGTTTTTT.